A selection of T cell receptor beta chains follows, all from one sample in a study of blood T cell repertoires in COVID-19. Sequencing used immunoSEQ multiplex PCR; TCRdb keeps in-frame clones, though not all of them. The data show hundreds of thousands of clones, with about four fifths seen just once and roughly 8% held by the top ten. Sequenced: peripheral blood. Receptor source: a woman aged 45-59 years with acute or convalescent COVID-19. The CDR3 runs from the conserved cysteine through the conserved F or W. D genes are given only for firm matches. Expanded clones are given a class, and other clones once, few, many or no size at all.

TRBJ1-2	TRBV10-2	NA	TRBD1	CASGGTGVNYGYTF	TGCGCCAGCGGCGGGACAGGGGTAAACTATGGCTACACCTTC
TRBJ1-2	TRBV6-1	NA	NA	CASSEGRQYSYTF	TGTGCCAGCAGTGAGGGCCGCCAATATAGCTACACCTTC
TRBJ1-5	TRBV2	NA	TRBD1	CASSRTGGDQPQHF	TGTGCCAGCAGCCGGACAGGGGGAGATCAGCCCCAGCATTTT
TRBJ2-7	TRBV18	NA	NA	CASSPATLWSRYEQYF	TGTGCCAGCTCACCCGCGACACTCTGGTCCCGCTACGAGCAGTACTTC
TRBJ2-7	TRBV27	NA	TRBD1	CASSPDLTGPWSYEQYF	TGTGCCAGCAGTCCTGACCTGACAGGGCCTTGGTCCTACGAGCAGTACTTC
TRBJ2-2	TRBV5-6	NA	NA	CASSSIANTGELFF	TGTGCCAGCAGTTCCATAGCGAACACCGGGGAGCTGTTTTTT
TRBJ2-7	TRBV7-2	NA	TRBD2	CASSLVAGTTYEQYF	TGTGCCAGCAGCTTAGTAGCGGGGACCACCTACGAGCAGTACTTC
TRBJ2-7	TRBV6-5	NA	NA	CASRAVFNYEQYF	TGTGCCAGCCGAGCGGTTTTCAACTACGAGCAGTACTTC
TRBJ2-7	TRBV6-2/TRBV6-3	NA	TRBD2	CASSFPNGLAGGRSDEQYF	TGTGCCAGCAGTTTCCCTAATGGACTAGCGGGAGGAAGGTCCGACGAGCAGTACTTC
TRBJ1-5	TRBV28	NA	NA	CASDHRVGRLNQPQHF	TGTGCCAGTGACCACAGGGTTGGACGGTTGAATCAGCCCCAGCATTTT
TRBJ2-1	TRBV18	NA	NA	CASSPPVLDEQFF	TGTGCCAGCTCACCACCGGTACTGGATGAGCAGTTCTTC
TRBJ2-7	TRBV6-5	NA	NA	CASSYYTGRERYEQYF	TGTGCCAGCAGTTATTATACCGGGAGAGAGAGATACGAGCAGTACTTC
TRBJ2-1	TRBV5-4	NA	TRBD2	CASSLELADYNEQFF	TGTGCCAGCAGCTTGGAACTAGCGGATTACAATGAGCAGTTCTTC
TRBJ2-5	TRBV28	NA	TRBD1	CASSLSRTGQETQYF	TGTGCCAGCAGTTTATCCCGGACAGGGCAAGAGACCCAGTACTTC
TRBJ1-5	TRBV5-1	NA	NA	CASSPDGRDQPQHF	TGCGCCAGCAGCCCAGACGGGAGAGATCAGCCCCAGCATTTT
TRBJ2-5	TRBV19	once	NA	CASSPADQETQYF	TGTGCCAGTAGCCCAGCGGACCAAGAGACCCAGTACTTC
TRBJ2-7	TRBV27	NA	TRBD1	CASSLGWDRGSYEQYF	TGTGCCAGCAGCCTAGGGTGGGACAGGGGGTCCTACGAGCAGTACTTC
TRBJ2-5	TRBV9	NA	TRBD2	CASSVLAGVGETQYF	TGTGCCAGCAGCGTCTTAGCGGGAGTCGGAGAGACCCAGTACTTC
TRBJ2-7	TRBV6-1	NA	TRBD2	CASSESLAERQYF	TGTGCCAGCAGTGAGTCACTAGCGGAACGGCAGTACTTC
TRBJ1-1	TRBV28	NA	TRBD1	CASSSGQGSAFF	TGTGCCAGCAGTTCCGGACAGGGGTCTGCTTTCTTT
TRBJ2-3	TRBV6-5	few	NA	CASSTRRMGTDTQYF	TGTGCCAGCAGTACCCGCAGGATGGGCACAGATACGCAGTATTTT
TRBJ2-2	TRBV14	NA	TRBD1	CASSLATGVVGELFF	TGTGCCAGCAGCCTCGCGACAGGGGTTGTCGGGGAGCTGTTTTTT
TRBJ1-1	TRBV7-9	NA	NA	CASSPWGGSNTEAFF	TGTGCCAGCAGCCCCTGGGGGGGATCGAACACTGAAGCTTTCTTT
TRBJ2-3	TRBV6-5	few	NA	CASNIWGSTDTQYF	TGTGCCAGCAACATTTGGGGCAGCACAGATACGCAGTATTTT
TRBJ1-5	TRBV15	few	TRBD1	CATSTSGQGDDQPQHF	TGTGCCACCAGCACCTCGGGACAGGGGGATGATCAGCCCCAGCATTTT
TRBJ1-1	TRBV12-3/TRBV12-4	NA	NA	CASEGELNTEAFF	TGTGCCAGCGAGGGAGAATTGAACACTGAAGCTTTCTTT
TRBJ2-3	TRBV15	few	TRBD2	CATSRETSGTDTQYF	TGTGCCACCAGCAGAGAAACTAGCGGGACAGATACGCAGTATTTT
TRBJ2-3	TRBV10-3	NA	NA	CAISESAGFTDTQYF	TGTGCCATCAGTGAGTCGGCGGGGTTCACAGATACGCAGTATTTT
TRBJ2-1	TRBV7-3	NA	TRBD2	CASSTGLGYNEQFF	TGTGCCAGCAGCACGGGACTAGGCTACAATGAGCAGTTCTTC
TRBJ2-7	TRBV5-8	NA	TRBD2	CASSSGLAGGNSYEQYF	TGTGCCAGCAGCTCGGGACTAGCGGGAGGTAACTCCTACGAGCAGTACTTC
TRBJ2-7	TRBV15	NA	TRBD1	CATQSRGLSYEQYF	TGTGCCACCCAAAGCAGGGGGCTTTCTTACGAGCAGTACTTC
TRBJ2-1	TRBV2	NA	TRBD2	CASRQGTSGYNEQFF	TGTGCCAGCAGACAAGGGACTAGCGGTTACAATGAGCAGTTCTTC
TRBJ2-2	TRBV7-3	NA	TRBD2	CASSLMAGGPGELFF	TGTGCCAGCAGCTTAATGGCGGGAGGGCCAGGGGAGCTGTTTTTT
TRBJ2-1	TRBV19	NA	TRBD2	CASTHSGVYNEQFF	TGTGCCAGTACCCATAGCGGGGTTTACAATGAGCAGTTCTTC
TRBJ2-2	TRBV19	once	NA	CASSIGASNTGELFF	TGTGCCAGTAGTATAGGGGCCTCGAACACCGGGGAGCTGTTTTTT
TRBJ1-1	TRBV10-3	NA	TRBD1	CAIRDRAYTEAFF	TGTGCCATCAGGGACAGGGCATACACTGAAGCTTTCTTT
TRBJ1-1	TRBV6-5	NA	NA	CASMVDFLNTEAFF	TGTGCCAGCATGGTGGACTTTCTGAACACTGAAGCTTTCTTT
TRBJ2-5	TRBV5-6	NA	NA	CASSLTSPETQYF	TGTGCCAGCAGCTTGACTAGCCCAGAGACCCAGTACTTC
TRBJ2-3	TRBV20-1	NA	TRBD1	CSASSPGQGATDTQYF	TGCAGTGCTAGTTCTCCGGGACAGGGGGCTACAGATACGCAGTATTTT
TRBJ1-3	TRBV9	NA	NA	CASSVGGEFPIYF	TGTGCCAGCAGCGTAGGCGGGGAGTTTCCCATATATTTT
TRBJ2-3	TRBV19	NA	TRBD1	CASSMGTASTDTQYF	TGTGCCAGTAGTATGGGGACAGCTAGCACAGATACGCAGTATTTT
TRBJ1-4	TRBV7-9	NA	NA	CASSTLEWNPTNEKLFF	TGTGCCAGCAGCACACTGGAGTGGAATCCGACTAATGAAAAACTGTTTTTT
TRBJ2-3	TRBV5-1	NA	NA	CASSLYVSPEITDTQYF	TGCGCCAGCAGCTTGTACGTTTCCCCAGAAATCACAGATACGCAGTATTTT
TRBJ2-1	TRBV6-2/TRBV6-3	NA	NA	CASSLLTRGVLISYNEQFF	TGTGCCAGCAGTCTCTTAACACGGGGAGTTCTTATTTCCTACAATGAGCAGTTCTTC
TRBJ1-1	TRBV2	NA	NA	CASQGQSNTEAFF	TGTGCCAGCCAAGGACAGTCGAACACTGAAGCTTTCTTT
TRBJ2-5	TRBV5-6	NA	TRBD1	CASSFPTGNEQETQYF	TGTGCCAGCAGCTTCCCGACAGGGAACGAACAAGAGACCCAGTACTTC
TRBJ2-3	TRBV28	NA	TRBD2	CASRSSGSLGDTQYF	TGTGCCAGCAGGTCTAGCGGGAGTTTGGGAGATACGCAGTATTTT
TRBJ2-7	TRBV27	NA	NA	CASSTTARVLYF	TGTGCCAGCAGTACGACAGCCCGCGTACTGTACTTC
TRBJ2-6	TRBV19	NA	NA	CASSISAAMSGANVLTF	TGTGCCAGTAGTATAAGTGCGGCGATGTCTGGGGCCAACGTCCTGACTTTC
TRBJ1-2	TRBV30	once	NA	CAWSHYSGLGYTF	TGTGCCTGGAGTCACTATTCAGGGCTAGGCTACACCTTC